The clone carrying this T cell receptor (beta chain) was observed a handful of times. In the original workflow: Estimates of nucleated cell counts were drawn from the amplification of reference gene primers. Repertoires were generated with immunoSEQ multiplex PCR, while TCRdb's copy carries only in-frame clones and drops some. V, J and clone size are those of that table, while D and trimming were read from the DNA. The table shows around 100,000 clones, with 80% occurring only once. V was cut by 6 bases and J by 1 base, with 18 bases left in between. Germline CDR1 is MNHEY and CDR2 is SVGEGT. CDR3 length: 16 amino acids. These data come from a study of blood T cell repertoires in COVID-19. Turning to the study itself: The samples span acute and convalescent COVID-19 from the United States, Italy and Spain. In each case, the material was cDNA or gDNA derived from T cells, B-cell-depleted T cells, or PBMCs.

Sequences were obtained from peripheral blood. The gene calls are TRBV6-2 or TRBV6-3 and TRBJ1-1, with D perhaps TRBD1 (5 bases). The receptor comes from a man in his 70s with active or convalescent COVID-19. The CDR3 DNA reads TGTGCCAGCAGCCCAAGGGCCCGACAGCGGAACACTGAAGCTTTCTTT. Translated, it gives CASSPRARQRNTEAFF.